This is a list of T cell receptor beta chains from one sample in a study of T cells in Graves' hyperthyroidism and ophthalmopathy. Using its own MiXCR run on the multiplex PCR reads, TCRdb lists one record per CDR3 protein. The profile shows under 450,000 distinct CDR3 sequences, around an eighth of them singletons. The sequencing sample was made of blood. These receptors came from a man aged 25-45 years with Graves' hyperthyroidism that later progressed to Graves' ophthalmopathy. CDR3s include the opening cysteine and the closing phenylalanine or tryptophan. A D gene is named only where the DNA matches it firmly. Size tells how often a clone was seen (once, few, many) or the class of an expanded clone, and some rows leave it out.

v_call: TRBV7-8
j_call: TRBJ2-2
clone_size: many
d_call: -
cdr3_aa: CASSLEYTGELFF
cdr3_nt: TGTGCCAGCAGCTTAGAGTACACCGGGGAGCTGTTTTTT

v_call: TRBV2
j_call: TRBJ2-7
clone_size: few
d_call: -
cdr3_aa: CALGGPKSLNSYEQYF
cdr3_nt: TGTGCCCTGGGGGGACCTAAGTCACTTAACTCCTACGAGCAGTACTTC

v_call: TRBV7-2
j_call: TRBJ2-2
clone_size: many
d_call: TRBD2
cdr3_aa: CASSGMVLAGAGELFF
cdr3_nt: TGTGCCAGCAGCGGAATGGTACTAGCGGGGGCCGGGGAGCTGTTTTTT

v_call: TRBV12-3/TRBV12-4
j_call: TRBJ1-2
clone_size: -
d_call: TRBD1
cdr3_aa: CASSHSTLRDSYGYTF
cdr3_nt: TGTGCCAGCAGCCACTCCACGCTCCGGGACAGCTATGGCTACACCTTC

v_call: TRBV7-8
j_call: TRBJ2-1
clone_size: many
d_call: -
cdr3_aa: CASSWGGANEQFF
cdr3_nt: TGTGCCAGCAGCTGGGGGGGGGCGAATGAGCAGTTCTTC

v_call: TRBV28
j_call: TRBJ1-5
clone_size: many
d_call: -
cdr3_aa: CASSPASGGNQPQHF
cdr3_nt: TGTGCCAGCAGTCCTGCTTCAGGGGGCAATCAGCCCCAGCATTTT

v_call: TRBV20-1
j_call: TRBJ2-1
clone_size: -
d_call: TRBD1
cdr3_aa: CSAREGTGGHNEQFF
cdr3_nt: TGCAGTGCTAGAGAGGGGACAGGGGGCCACAATGAGCAGTTCTTC

v_call: TRBV6-1
j_call: TRBJ2-3
clone_size: many
d_call: TRBD1
cdr3_aa: CASSEEDRSVDTQYF
cdr3_nt: TGTGCCAGCAGTGAAGAGGACAGGTCCGTAGATACGCAGTATTTT

v_call: TRBV7-9
j_call: TRBJ2-5
clone_size: many
d_call: -
cdr3_aa: CASSYSVQAETQYF
cdr3_nt: TGTGCCAGCAGCTATTCGGTACAGGCGGAGACCCAGTACTTC

v_call: TRBV4-1
j_call: TRBJ2-1
clone_size: -
d_call: TRBD2
cdr3_aa: CASSQEVAGGPDEQFF
cdr3_nt: TGCGCCAGCAGCCAAGAGGTAGCGGGGGGGCCAGATGAGCAGTTCTTC

v_call: TRBV6-1
j_call: TRBJ2-3
clone_size: many
d_call: TRBD1
cdr3_aa: CASSLAGGGTQYF
cdr3_nt: TGTGCCAGCAGTCTTGCAGGGGGCGGTACGCAGTATTTT

v_call: TRBV2
j_call: TRBJ1-5
clone_size: many
d_call: -
cdr3_aa: CASHRAYSNQPQHF
cdr3_nt: TGTGCCAGCCACAGAGCTTATAGCAATCAGCCCCAGCATTTT

v_call: TRBV29-1
j_call: TRBJ2-3
clone_size: -
d_call: TRBD2
cdr3_aa: CSVPTSGRITDTQYF
cdr3_nt: TGCAGCGTGCCGACTAGCGGTCGGATCACAGATACGCAGTATTTT

v_call: TRBV12-5
j_call: TRBJ2-3
clone_size: few
d_call: TRBD1
cdr3_aa: CASGPGQGSTDTQYF
cdr3_nt: TGTGCTAGTGGTCCTGGACAGGGGAGCACAGATACGCAGTATTTT

v_call: TRBV13
j_call: TRBJ1-3
clone_size: few
d_call: -
cdr3_aa: CASKGWGGGNTIYF
cdr3_nt: TGTGCCAGCAAAGGGTGGGGTGGTGGAAACACCATATATTTT

v_call: TRBV5-1
j_call: TRBJ2-5
clone_size: many
d_call: TRBD2
cdr3_aa: CASTPRRSGEETQYF
cdr3_nt: TGCGCCAGCACGCCTCGGCGCAGCGGGGAGGAGACCCAGTACTTC

v_call: TRBV4-1
j_call: TRBJ2-7
clone_size: few
d_call: TRBD1
cdr3_aa: CASSRWTGGHEQYF
cdr3_nt: TGCGCCAGCAGCCGTTGGACAGGGGGCCACGAGCAGTACTTC

v_call: TRBV7-2
j_call: TRBJ2-1
clone_size: many
d_call: TRBD2
cdr3_aa: CASSLGGGAGYNEQFF
cdr3_nt: TGTGCCAGCAGCTTAGGCGGGGGGGCGGGGTACAATGAGCAGTTCTTC

v_call: TRBV20-1
j_call: TRBJ1-1
clone_size: many
d_call: -
cdr3_aa: CSARGTENTEAFF
cdr3_nt: TGCAGTGCTAGAGGGACAGAGAACACTGAAGCTTTCTTT

v_call: TRBV19
j_call: TRBJ2-5
clone_size: few
d_call: -
cdr3_aa: CASSMWGEETQYF
cdr3_nt: TGTGCCAGTAGTATGTGGGGCGAGGAGACCCAGTACTTC

v_call: TRBV2
j_call: TRBJ1-5
clone_size: -
d_call: TRBD1
cdr3_aa: CASSRQGARQPQHF
cdr3_nt: TGTGCCAGCAGCCGACAGGGGGCAAGACAGCCCCAGCATTTT

v_call: TRBV30
j_call: TRBJ1-2
clone_size: few
d_call: -
cdr3_aa: CAHSSSYGYTF
cdr3_nt: TGTGCCCACTCCTCTAGCTATGGCTACACCTTC

v_call: TRBV5-1
j_call: TRBJ1-2
clone_size: -
d_call: TRBD1
cdr3_aa: CASSVDRGPNYGYTF
cdr3_nt: TGCGCCAGCAGCGTTGACAGGGGACCTAACTATGGCTACACCTTC

v_call: TRBV11-1
j_call: TRBJ1-1
clone_size: many
d_call: TRBD1
cdr3_aa: CASSLGQSGTEAFF
cdr3_nt: TGTGCCAGCAGTTTGGGACAGTCGGGCACTGAAGCTTTCTTT

v_call: TRBV29-1
j_call: TRBJ2-5
clone_size: -
d_call: -
cdr3_aa: CSVAGTETQETQYF
cdr3_nt: TGCAGCGTTGCAGGGACGGAGACCCAAGAGACCCAGTACTTC

v_call: TRBV28
j_call: TRBJ1-1
clone_size: many
d_call: -
cdr3_aa: CASSFSGGLWTEAFF
cdr3_nt: TGTGCCAGCAGTTTTTCGGGGGGCTTGTGGACTGAAGCTTTCTTT

v_call: TRBV12-3/TRBV12-4
j_call: TRBJ2-3
clone_size: -
d_call: TRBD1
cdr3_aa: CASSTPGQGSDTQYF
cdr3_nt: TGTGCCAGCAGTACCCCGGGACAGGGGTCCGATACGCAGTATTTT

v_call: TRBV20-1
j_call: TRBJ2-2
clone_size: -
d_call: TRBD2
cdr3_aa: CSARVLAGGEVGELFF
cdr3_nt: TGCAGTGCTAGAGTCCTAGCGGGGGGTGAGGTCGGGGAGCTGTTTTTT

v_call: TRBV12-3/TRBV12-4
j_call: TRBJ2-7
clone_size: many
d_call: -
cdr3_aa: CASSLFPYEQYF
cdr3_nt: TGTGCCAGCAGTTTATTCCCCTACGAGCAGTACTTC

v_call: TRBV20-1
j_call: TRBJ2-7
clone_size: -
d_call: TRBD2
cdr3_aa: CSASGGGDEQYF
cdr3_nt: TGCAGTGCTAGCGGGGGGGGAGACGAGCAGTACTTC

v_call: TRBV28
j_call: TRBJ1-5
clone_size: many
d_call: -
cdr3_aa: CASSFGGSWGQPQHF
cdr3_nt: TGTGCCAGCAGTTTTGGGGGGTCCTGGGGCCAGCCCCAGCATTTT

v_call: TRBV20-1
j_call: TRBJ1-1
clone_size: -
d_call: -
cdr3_aa: CSAPGEGADEAFF
cdr3_nt: TGCAGTGCCCCGGGTGAAGGGGCGGATGAAGCTTTCTTT

v_call: TRBV28
j_call: TRBJ2-1
clone_size: few
d_call: -
cdr3_aa: CASSPLTETYNEQFF
cdr3_nt: TGTGCCAGCAGTCCTCTGACGGAAACCTACAATGAGCAGTTCTTC

v_call: TRBV29-1
j_call: TRBJ1-1
clone_size: many
d_call: -
cdr3_aa: CSARGQRNTEAFF
cdr3_nt: TGCAGCGCTCGAGGACAGAGGAACACTGAAGCTTTCTTT

v_call: TRBV6-2/TRBV6-3
j_call: TRBJ2-1
clone_size: many
d_call: TRBD2
cdr3_aa: CASSYPRGAYNEQFF
cdr3_nt: TGTGCCAGCAGTTACCCGCGGGGGGCGTACAATGAGCAGTTCTTC

v_call: TRBV24-1
j_call: TRBJ2-2
clone_size: many
d_call: -
cdr3_aa: CATMGLANTGELFF
cdr3_nt: TGTGCCACCATGGGCCTCGCGAACACCGGGGAGCTGTTTTTT

v_call: TRBV2
j_call: TRBJ2-7
clone_size: -
d_call: TRBD2
cdr3_aa: CASSDGTSGGALREQYF
cdr3_nt: TGTGCCAGCAGTGATGGAACTAGCGGGGGGGCGCTACGGGAGCAGTACTTC

v_call: TRBV6-2/TRBV6-3
j_call: TRBJ2-7
clone_size: many
d_call: TRBD2
cdr3_aa: CASSYSIGSSGGPTYEQYF
cdr3_nt: TGTGCCAGCAGTTACTCGATTGGTTCTAGCGGGGGACCTACCTACGAGCAGTACTTC

v_call: TRBV6-5
j_call: TRBJ2-7
clone_size: -
d_call: TRBD2
cdr3_aa: CASSYGLAGATYEQYF
cdr3_nt: TGTGCCAGCAGTTACGGTCTAGCGGGGGCCACCTACGAGCAGTACTTC

v_call: TRBV28
j_call: TRBJ2-2
clone_size: many
d_call: -
cdr3_aa: CASSLGQVGGELFF
cdr3_nt: TGTGCCAGCAGTTTAGGGCAGGTTGGCGGGGAGCTGTTTTTT

v_call: TRBV7-9
j_call: TRBJ2-7
clone_size: many
d_call: -
cdr3_aa: CASSLGGQTYEQYF
cdr3_nt: TGTGCCAGCAGCTTAGGGGGCCAAACTTACGAGCAGTACTTC

v_call: TRBV5-5
j_call: TRBJ1-2
clone_size: -
d_call: -
cdr3_aa: CASSLRGINYGYTF
cdr3_nt: TGTGCCAGCAGCTTGCGGGGAATTAACTATGGCTACACCTTC

v_call: TRBV5-8
j_call: TRBJ1-6
clone_size: few
d_call: TRBD1
cdr3_aa: CASEGQSVRNSPLHF
cdr3_nt: TGTGCCAGCGAGGGACAGTCCGTTCGTAATTCACCCCTCCACTTT

v_call: TRBV6-1
j_call: TRBJ2-7
clone_size: many
d_call: -
cdr3_aa: CASRPWTANTYEQYF
cdr3_nt: TGTGCCAGCAGGCCCTGGACAGCTAACACCTACGAGCAGTACTTC

v_call: TRBV5-1
j_call: TRBJ2-1
clone_size: -
d_call: -
cdr3_aa: CASNLAGESYNEQFF
cdr3_nt: TGCGCCAGCAATTTAGCCGGTGAGTCCTACAATGAGCAGTTCTTC

v_call: TRBV7-6
j_call: TRBJ2-5
clone_size: -
d_call: TRBD1
cdr3_aa: CASSPYASDRDGKTQYF
cdr3_nt: TGTGCCAGCAGCCCATACGCTTCTGACAGGGACGGAAAGACCCAGTACTTC

v_call: TRBV7-9
j_call: TRBJ2-7
clone_size: many
d_call: TRBD2
cdr3_aa: CASSPIGGGSYEQYF
cdr3_nt: TGTGCCAGCAGCCCTATCGGCGGGGGCTCCTACGAGCAGTACTTC

v_call: TRBV19
j_call: TRBJ1-5
clone_size: few
d_call: -
cdr3_aa: CASSTSRQIGGQPQHF
cdr3_nt: TGTGCCAGTAGTACGTCCAGACAGATAGGAGGACAGCCCCAGCATTTT

v_call: TRBV9
j_call: TRBJ2-2
clone_size: -
d_call: TRBD2
cdr3_aa: CASSVLAGATGELFF
cdr3_nt: TGTGCCAGCAGCGTGCTAGCGGGGGCCACCGGGGAGCTGTTTTTT

v_call: TRBV13
j_call: TRBJ2-7
clone_size: -
d_call: TRBD2
cdr3_aa: CAGGPGLAGPLVDEQYF
cdr3_nt: TGTGCCGGCGGCCCGGGACTAGCGGGGCCTTTGGTTGACGAGCAGTACTTC

v_call: TRBV6-4
j_call: TRBJ2-7
clone_size: few
d_call: TRBD2
cdr3_aa: CASSYSGGGYYEQYF
cdr3_nt: TGTGCCAGCAGTTACTCGGGCGGGGGGTACTACGAGCAGTACTTC